The 31 T cell receptor beta chains below were found in one sample sequenced in a study of T cells in Graves' hyperthyroidism and ophthalmopathy. TCR beta CDR3 regions were amplified from RNA. When the TCR CDR3 underwent first-round RT-PCR, the HTBI primer set was used. TCRdb reanalysed the multiplex PCR reads using MiXCR and keeps one entry per CDR3 protein. The sample shows 360,000 or so distinct CDR3 sequences, roughly 18% of them seen only once. The sample comprised blood. These receptors all stem from a woman aged 35 to 49 with Graves' ophthalmopathy.

This clonotype was observed many times. V usage is TRBV20-1 and J usage is TRBJ2-3; 7 nucleotides line up with TRBD2. V dropped 0 bases and J dropped 2; count of bases not matched to a gene: 5. Germline V gives CDR1 DFQATT, CDR2 SNEGSKA (reference sequence). This CDR3 has 15 amino acids. CDR3 DNA: TGCAGTGCTAGAGATCTGGGGACTAACACAGATACGCAGTATTTT. The encoded protein is CSARDLGTNTDTQYF.

This clonotype was counted at least ten times. The gene calls are TRBV11-2 and TRBJ1-1; D unresolved. This CDR3 contains 18 residues. Germline V gene lookup returns CDR1 SGHAT and CDR2 FQNNGV. The V end lost 5 bases, the J end lost 0 bases, and 22 bases lay between the germline ends. The CDR3 DNA sequence: TGTGCCAGCAGCCCCCTCTCCCCGAGACGGACTATGAACACTGAAGCTTTCTTT. It codes for CASSPLSPRRTMNTEAFF.

This clonotype was observed many times. The V call is TRBV5-1, the J call TRBJ1-1, with 8 nucleotides matching TRBD1. The CDR3 runs to 20 residues. J gave up 4 bases and V 0 bases, and 20 bases lay outside the gene matches. Germline lookup yields CDR1 SGHRS and CDR2 YFSETQ. CDR3 DNA sequence: TGCGCCAGCAGCTTGGTACTTTTGGGACGCACAGGACAGGGCGGCACTGAAGCTTTCTTT. This gives the protein CASSLVLLGRTGQGGTEAFF. The complete variable domain, with remaining parts taken from reference TRBV5-1 and TRBJ1-1, reads KAGVTQTPRYLIKTRGQQVTLSCSPISGHRSVSWYQQTPGQGLQFLFEYFSETQRNKGNFPGRFSGRQFSNSRSEMNVSTLELGDSALYLCASSLVLLGRTGQGGTEAFFGQGTRLTVV.

This clonotype appeared many times. The J gene is TRBJ2-7, the V gene TRBV6-5; D ambiguous. The germline V gene encodes CDR1 MNHEY and CDR2 SVGAGI. The CDR3 runs 15 residues. Trimming left V 2 bases short and J 1 base short, with 12 bases between. The CDR3 coding sequence is TGTGCCAGCAGTTACGGGTATCCCGGGTCCTACGAGCAGTACTTC. Protein: CASSYGYPGSYEQYF.

This clonotype was detected ten times or more. CDR3 in DNA: TGTGCCAGCAGTTATTTAGCGGGATCGGACGAGCAGTACTTC. It translates to CASSYLAGSDEQYF. The chain carries TRBV6-2 or TRBV6-3 and TRBJ2-7, with TRBD2 identical over 8 bases. Unmatched junction bases numbered 6, after V lost 3 bases and J lost 5 bases. The CDR3 consists of 14 residues. Germline V gene sequence: CDR1 MNHEY, CDR2 SVGEGT.

This clonotype was seen at least ten times. The chain carries TRBV29-1 and TRBJ2-2; TRBD1 matches at 8 bases. This CDR3 is built from 14 residues. Germline V gene sequence: CDR1 SQVTM, CDR2 ANQGSEA. V shed 7 bases and J 0 bases; nucleotides not matched to a gene: 4. This chain's CDR3 is CSAIQGANTGELFF. In nucleotides, the CDR3 is TGCAGCGCTATACAGGGGGCGAACACCGGGGAGCTGTTTTTT.

This clonotype was detected ten times or more. The rearrangement uses TRBV7-2 and TRBJ2-5; 7 bases match TRBD2. Looked up from germline, CDR1 is SGHTA and CDR2 is FQGNSA. The CDR3 has 15 amino acids. The trim removed 0 bases at V and 1 base at J, leaving 2 bases unmatched. CDR3 sequence (DNA): TGTGCCAGCAGCTTAGCCACTAGCGTCCAAGAGACCCAGTACTTC. Translation: CASSLATSVQETQYF.

In this sample, this clonotype turned up many times. The gene calls are TRBV20-1 and TRBJ2-7; possibly TRBD1 or TRBD2 for D (5 bases each). Germline values: CDR1 DFQATT, CDR2 SNEGSKA (reference sequence). The ends were cut back, 3 bases at V and 0 bases at J, with 18 bases in the middle. There are 16 residues in the CDR3. The CDR3 loop reads CSARVTGTPLSYEQYF. CDR3 sequence (DNA): TGCAGTGCTAGGGTTACCGGGACCCCCCTCTCCTACGAGCAGTACTTC.

At least ten counts were recorded for this clonotype. The rearrangement joins TRBV6-1 to TRBJ1-2; TRBD1 agrees at 8 bases. In germline, CDR1 is MNHNS, CDR2 SASEGT. The CDR3 covers 14 residues. Trimming cost V 6 bases and J 5 bases; bases outside gene matches: 8. In DNA, the CDR3 is TGTGCCAGCAGATCCCGACAGGGGTCGTATGGCTACACCTTC. This translates into CASRSRQGSYGYTF.

The chain is built from TRBV30 and TRBJ2-7, with D possibly being TRBD1 or TRBD2 (6 bases each). Trimming shortened V by 0 bases and J by 5 bases, and 11 bases separated the two germline ends. The CDR3 runs to 13 residues. CDR1 and CDR2 from the germline V gene are GTSNPN and SVGIG (reference sequence). This CDR3 reads CAWSVGGRNEQYF. CDR3 nucleotide sequence: TGTGCCTGGAGTGTCGGGGGCAGGAACGAGCAGTACTTC.

Many counts were recorded for this clonotype. The chain is built from TRBV19 and TRBJ1-5; tentatively, D is TRBD1 (5 bases). CDR1 and CDR2 (germline): LNHDA, SQIVND (reference sequence). This CDR3 contains 14 residues. V lost 10 bases and J 3 bases, leaving 16 bases between the germline ends. The CDR3 protein is CATGGSRINQPQHF. The CDR3 DNA reads as TGTGCCACCGGGGGGAGTCGGATCAATCAGCCCCAGCATTTT. The entire variable domain, with the rest obtained from reference TRBV19 and TRBJ1-5, is as follows: DGGITQSPKYLFRKEGQNVTLSCEQNLNHDAMYWYRQDPGQGLRLIYYSQIVNDFQKGDIAEGYSVSREKKESFPLTVTSAQKNPTAFYLCATGGSRINQPQHFGDGTRLSIL.

This clonotype was picked up many times. The chain employs TRBV6-5 and TRBJ2-7, with 11 positions matching TRBD2. The germline V gene has CDR1 MNHEY and CDR2 SVGAGI. This CDR3 is 16 amino acids long. V dropped 6 bases and J dropped 5; count of bases not matched to a gene: 12. DNA for the CDR3: TGTGCCAGCAGCCGGACGGAACTAGCGGGAGAGGACGAGCAGTACTTC. Translating it yields CASSRTELAGEDEQYF.

This clonotype was counted at least ten times. The chain uses TRBV6-4 and TRBJ2-7; weak D call: TRBD2 (5 bases). CDR3 length equals 16 residues. From germline, CDR1 is MRHNA and CDR2 SNTAGT. V lost 4 bases and J lost 5, with 21 bases in between. The CDR3 DNA is TGTGCCAGCAGTGTGCGAGCGGATTCAGTCGTCGACGAGCAGTACTTC. This codes for CASSVRADSVVDEQYF.

This rearrangement joins TRBV28 to TRBJ2-2; D is undetermined. CDR1 and CDR2 (germline): MDHEN, SYDVKM. V dropped 5 bases and J dropped 3 bases, with 16 bases sitting between them. This CDR3 has 16 residues. The CDR3 DNA reads as TGTGCCAGCAGTGCTCGGGCTACTTGGGACACCGGGGAGCTGTTTTTT. It yields the protein CASSARATWDTGELFF.

This clonotype was counted ten times or more. This chain uses TRBV4-1 with TRBJ1-1; 7 bases agree with TRBD1. This CDR3 contains 15 residues. V was pared by 4 bases and J by 1 base, with 6 bases of the junction left unmatched. Germline V lookup: CDR1 MGHRA, CDR2 YSYEKL. The CDR3 sequence: CASSPGQTENTEAFF. The CDR3 nucleotides read TGCGCCAGCAGCCCGGGACAGACCGAGAACACTGAAGCTTTCTTT.

In its sample, this clonotype was seen many times. The rearrangement links TRBV30 to TRBJ1-2, with D perhaps TRBD1 (6 bases). Germline CDR1 reads GTSNPN; CDR2 reads SVGIG (reference sequence). This CDR3 is 12 amino acids long. The V and J ends lost 6 bases and 2 bases respectively, with 10 bases between them. The CDR3 region has the DNA TGTGCCTGCACGGGGGGCAACTATGGCTACACCTTC. Encoded protein: CACTGGNYGYTF.

The sample holds many counts of this clonotype. The chain is built from TRBV10-3 and TRBJ1-3; D is ambiguous. The CDR3 is 16 residues long. Germline V gives CDR1 ENHRY, CDR2 SYGVKD. V gave up 4 bases and J gave up 1 base, with 14 bases separating them. This CDR3 reads CAISAWQADSGNTIYF. Here the CDR3 DNA reads TGTGCCATCAGTGCATGGCAAGCCGATTCTGGAAACACCATATATTTT.

This clonotype was counted many times. The genes are TRBV2 and TRBJ1-2; D is unresolved. This CDR3 is built from 11 residues. Germline-derived CDR1 and CDR2 are SNHLY and FYNNEI. Between the trimmed V and J ends, which lost 3 bases and 6 bases, there was a span of 5 bases. The CDR3 spells CASSELDGYTF. DNA of the CDR3: TGTGCCAGCAGTGAGCTAGATGGCTACACCTTC.

The chain links TRBV6-1 to TRBJ2-7, with TRBD2 matching 15 bases. This CDR3 has 16 residues. Trimming took 6 bases from V and 3 from J; bases not matched to a gene: 6. Germline V gene sequence: CDR1 MNHNS, CDR2 SASEGT. This CDR3 is CASSPGLAGGYYEQYF. DNA for the CDR3: TGTGCCAGCAGCCCCGGACTAGCGGGAGGGTACTACGAGCAGTACTTC.

This clonotype has ten or more counts. The chain employs TRBV20-1 and TRBJ2-7, with D possibly being TRBD1 or TRBD2 (6 bases each). Trimming took 2 bases from V and 2 from J, leaving 19 bases between them. This CDR3 is built from 16 residues. Germline assignment: CDR1 DFQATT and CDR2 SNEGSKA (reference sequence). CDR3 coding DNA: TGCAGTGCTAGATGGAGGGGGAGGCAACAAACCTACGAGCAGTACTTC. As protein: CSARWRGRQQTYEQYF.

This clonotype came up many times. This rearrangement joins TRBV5-1 to TRBJ2-1; TRBD2 is a possible D gene (5 bases). This CDR3 comprises 14 residues. V was cut by 4 bases and J by 4 bases, with 12 bases left in between. CDR1 is SGHRS and CDR2 is YFSETQ in the germline V gene. This CDR3 reads CASSRSGSYNEQFF. In DNA form, the CDR3 reads TGCGCCAGCAGCCGAAGCGGTTCTTACAATGAGCAGTTCTTC.

The chain recombines TRBV6-1 with TRBJ1-2; D call uncertain. The CDR3 contains 11 residues. In germline, CDR1 is MNHNS, CDR2 SASEGT. V was trimmed by 3 bases and J by 10 bases, leaving 9 bases between them. DNA of the CDR3: TGTGCCAGCAGTGACGAGTTTCTCTACACCTTC. Its translation is CASSDEFLYTF.

This clonotype was seen more than once but under ten times. The chain employs TRBV6-5 and TRBJ2-4; 7 bases match TRBD2. The germline V gene encodes CDR1 MNHEY and CDR2 SVGAGI. V trimming: 6 bases; J trimming: 0 bases; junction bases outside the gene matches: 2. The CDR3 is made up of 14 amino acids. As DNA, the CDR3 is TGTGCCAGCAGACTAGCGTTAGCCAAAAACATTCAGTACTTC. Translating it yields CASRLALAKNIQYF.

The table lists this clonotype with many counts. V gene TRBV20-1 combines with J gene TRBJ1-1; D is unresolved. The CDR3 contains 15 residues. CDR1 and CDR2 from the germline V gene are DFQATT and SNEGSKA (reference sequence). V shed 3 bases and J shed 3 bases, with 17 bases lying between them. The CDR3 is CSARDLLNGDTEAFF. As DNA, the CDR3 is TGCAGTGCTAGGGACCTACTAAATGGGGACACTGAAGCTTTCTTT.

This clonotype appeared many times. The J gene is TRBJ2-7, the V gene TRBV19; 11 bases agree with TRBD2. V lost 5 bases to trimming and J lost 5 bases; unmatched junction nucleotides: 5. Germline lookup yields CDR1 LNHDA and CDR2 SQIVND (reference sequence). The CDR3 extends over 14 amino acids. The CDR3, as DNA: TGTGCCAGTAGTCGACTAGCGGGAATAAACGAGCAGTACTTC. It specifies CASSRLAGINEQYF.

This clonotype appeared a few times. The chain couples TRBV24-1 to TRBJ2-2; D remains ambiguous. This CDR3 spans 13 amino acids. CDR1 and CDR2 from the germline V gene are KGHDR and SFDVKD. V lost 4 bases to trimming and J lost 9 bases, with 11 bases between them. CDR3 in amino acids: CATSDVVGRELFF. The CDR3 nucleotides are TGTGCCACCAGTGACGTGGTGGGTCGGGAGCTGTTTTTT.

This clonotype occurred many times. The chain couples TRBV3-1 to TRBJ1-1; D gene unclear. The germline V gene encodes CDR1 LGHDT and CDR2 YNNKEL (reference sequence). V gave up 3 bases and J gave up 4 bases, with 9 bases separating them. This CDR3 spans 13 amino acids. CDR3 sequence: CASSHLGSTEAFF. In DNA form, the CDR3 reads TGTGCCAGCAGCCACCTGGGATCCACTGAAGCTTTCTTT.

This clonotype came up many times. This chain connects TRBV6-2 or TRBV6-3 to TRBJ1-5, with D tentatively TRBD1 (6 bases). Germline V gene lookup returns CDR1 MNHEY and CDR2 SVGEGT. Trimming removed 6 bases from V and 5 bases from J, with 17 bases in between. CDR3 size: 15 residues. Written as DNA, the CDR3 is TGTGCCAGCAGCCTTACAGGGAGCCCCGATCAGCCCCAGCATTTT. Translation: CASSLTGSPDQPQHF.

This clonotype was observed at least ten times. The genes are TRBV15 and TRBJ2-7; D remains unclear. Germline-derived CDR1 and CDR2 are LNHNV and YYDKDF (reference sequence). CDR3 length: 18 residues. V shed 0 bases and J shed 0 bases, with 18 bases lying between them. CDR3 protein: CATSRDQSGRIRSYEQYF. The CDR3 region has the DNA TGTGCCACCAGCAGAGATCAGTCCGGACGGATCCGCTCCTACGAGCAGTACTTC.

This clonotype came up many times. The chain links TRBV20-1 to TRBJ1-2; D call uncertain. V was pared by 6 bases and J by 5 bases, with 19 bases between. This CDR3 region has 14 residues. Germline CDR1 and CDR2: DFQATT and SNEGSKA (reference sequence). CDR3 sequence: CSARGRDRHYGYTF. For the CDR3, the DNA is TGCAGTGCCCGAGGGAGAGATCGTCATTATGGCTACACCTTC.

This chain connects TRBV28 to TRBJ2-7, with D perhaps being TRBD1 or TRBD2 (5 bases each). V was pared by 6 bases and J by 4 bases, with 10 bases between. The germline V gene has CDR1 MDHEN and CDR2 SYDVKM. The CDR3 runs 12 residues. This chain's CDR3 is CASRRGPYEQYF. The CDR3 region has the DNA TGTGCCAGCAGGAGGGGCCCTTACGAGCAGTACTTC.